Listed here are 13 T cell receptor beta chains from one sample, sequenced in a study of early T cells in non-severe SARS-CoV-2 infection. TCRdb independently ran MiXCR on the 5' RACE reads; one entry per CDR3 protein. This table holds 20,000 to 30,000 distinct CDR3 sequences, 5.1% found once. Sequencing input: whole blood. Receptors were obtained from an adult who was a healthcare worker with PCR-confirmed SARS-CoV-2 infection or an uninfected control (not recorded which).

This clonotype was recorded at least ten times. The chain employs TRBV29-1 and TRBJ1-2, with 7 bases identical to TRBD1. Trimming took 5 bases from V and 4 from J; bases not matched to a gene: 4. Germline CDR1 and CDR2: SQVTM and ANQGSEA. This CDR3 comprises 12 residues. The CDR3 loop is CSVLSGGYGYTF. The CDR3 DNA reads as TGCAGCGTTCTGTCAGGGGGCTATGGCTACACCTTC.

In its sample, this clonotype was seen a few times. The rearrangement uses TRBV10-3 and TRBJ2-7; TRBD1 matches 9 bases. The CDR3 covers 16 residues. The germline gives CDR1 ENHRY, CDR2 SYGVKD. With 1 base clipped from V and 1 base from J, the junction kept 5 bases outside the gene matches. CDR3 residues: CAISEFKGTGSYEQYF. In nucleotides, the CDR3 is TGTGCCATCAGTGAGTTCAAGGGGACAGGGTCCTACGAGCAGTACTTC.

This clonotype was detected many times. This chain connects TRBV11-3 to TRBJ2-3; perhaps D is TRBD1 or TRBD2 (6 bases each). The germline V gene encodes CDR1 SGHNT and CDR2 YENEEA. CDR3 size: 13 residues. V lost 8 bases, J lost 0 bases, and 9 bases lay in between. CDR3 loop: CASGGGSTDTQYF. The CDR3 DNA reads as TGTGCCAGCGGAGGGGGTAGCACAGATACGCAGTATTTT.

At least ten counts were recorded for this clonotype. The genes are TRBV30 and TRBJ2-7; TRBD1 matches at 10 bases. The V gene end was trimmed by 5 bases and the J gene end by 1 base; junction bases not matched to a gene: 5. Germline CDR1 is GTSNPN and CDR2 is SVGIG (reference sequence). This CDR3 has 14 residues. CDR3 DNA: TGTGCCTGGGCGACGGGACAGGGGTCCTACGAGCAGTACTTC. It is translated as CAWATGQGSYEQYF.

This clonotype has a count of ten or more. This sequence joins TRBV11-2 and TRBJ2-3; D may be TRBD2 (6 bases). Germline values: CDR1 SGHAT, CDR2 FQNNGV. V was shortened by 4 bases and J by 0 bases, with 11 bases between the two germline ends. CDR3 length: 15 amino acids. The CDR3 loop is CASSYSGSSTDTQYF. The CDR3, as DNA: TGTGCCAGCAGCTATAGCGGTTCTAGCACAGATACGCAGTATTTT.

The chain is built from TRBV30 and TRBJ2-7, with 7 bases that match TRBD2. The CDR3 sequence is 14 residues long. Germline-derived CDR1 and CDR2 are GTSNPN and SVGIG (reference sequence). The J segment lost 4 bases and the V segment lost 4 bases, leaving 10 bases of the junction unmatched. The CDR3 DNA reads as TGTGCCTGGAACCCGGGGGGTAGCGGTTACGAGCAGTACTTC. It encodes CAWNPGGSGYEQYF.

This clonotype was found a few times. This chain uses TRBV5-4 with TRBJ1-1; D is unclear. The ends were cut back, 0 bases at V and 1 base at J, with 10 bases in the middle. There are 15 residues in the CDR3. Germline V CDR1 and CDR2: SGHNT, YYREEE (reference sequence). The CDR3: CASSLGGRKNTEAFF. The CDR3 bases are TGTGCCAGCAGCTTGGGGGGTCGGAAGAACACTGAAGCTTTCTTT.

This clonotype has a count of ten or more. The chain couples TRBV7-8 to TRBJ2-5, with TRBD1 matching over 8 bases. This CDR3 region has 15 residues. Germline values: CDR1 SGHVS, CDR2 FQNEAQ. Trimming cost V 1 base and J 3 bases; bases outside gene matches: 4. The CDR3 here is CASSLVSTGEETQYF. The CDR3, as DNA: TGTGCCAGCAGCTTAGTATCGACAGGGGAAGAGACCCAGTACTTC.

This rearrangement joins TRBV24-1 to TRBJ2-1; D might be TRBD2 (6 bases). V gave up 7 bases and J gave up 4 bases, with 10 bases separating them. The CDR3 has 13 amino acids. Germline V gene data show CDR1 as KGHDR and CDR2 as SFDVKD. Here the CDR3 DNA reads TGTGCCACCAGCCTAGGAGGGTACAATGAGCAGTTCTTC. Amino acids: CATSLGGYNEQFF.

This clonotype is large by share. The chain recombines TRBV20-1 with TRBJ2-5, with D maybe TRBD2 (6 bases). The CDR3 spans 15 residues. Germline CDR1 DFQATT, CDR2 SNEGSKA (reference sequence). The V end lost 5 bases, the J end lost 1 base, and 17 bases lay between the germline ends. CDR3 loop: CSALDLAGPQETQYF. In DNA, the CDR3 is TGCAGTGCTTTAGATCTCGCGGGACCCCAAGAGACCCAGTACTTC.

The rearrangement uses TRBV29-1 and TRBJ2-5; D perhaps matches TRBD1 (6 bases). V was cut by 0 bases and J by 2 bases, with 13 bases left in between. The CDR3 is 15 residues long. CDR1 is SQVTM, CDR2 ANQGSEA, per germline. CDR3 nucleotide sequence: TGCAGCGTTGAAGATCGGGGCAGGGGTCAAGAGACCCAGTACTTC. Amino acids: CSVEDRGRGQETQYF.

This clonotype was detected ten times or more. This chain connects TRBV6-6 to TRBJ2-7; TRBD1 matches at 8 bases. The CDR3 totals 13 residues. The junction had 4 bases not matched to a gene; V was cut back by 6 bases and J by 3 bases. Germline lookup yields CDR1 MNHNY and CDR2 SVGAGI (reference sequence). As DNA, the CDR3 is TGTGCCAGCAGGGGACAGGACCACTACGAGCAGTACTTC. Translation: CASRGQDHYEQYF.

This clonotype was recorded many times. CDR3 sequence reads: CSAHGHEQFF. In DNA form, the CDR3 reads TGCAGTGCCCATGGGCATGAGCAGTTCTTC. The chain couples TRBV20-1 to TRBJ2-1; no clear D gene. This CDR3 is 10 amino acids long. Germline lookup yields CDR1 DFQATT and CDR2 SNEGSKA (reference sequence). The ends were cut back, 6 bases at V and 8 bases at J, with 8 bases in the middle.